A selection of T cell receptor beta chains follows, all from one sample in a study of CD8 T cells in Susac syndrome. A single record per CDR3 protein comes from TCRdb applying MiXCR to the immunoSEQ multiplex PCR reads. There are tens of thousands of distinct CDR3 sequences in the sample; about 96% occur only once, and 0.62% lies in the top ten. Material for sequencing was CD8+ T cells from PBMCs. The source is a human donor with Susac syndrome. CDR3s include the opening cysteine and the closing phenylalanine or tryptophan. A D gene is named only where the DNA matches it firmly. A row's size may be missing; if present it is once, few, many or a size class.

j_call: TRBJ2-7
v_call: TRBV30
d_call: .
clone_size: .
cdr3_nt: TGTGCCTGGAGTGGGGGGGGCAGCTCCTACGAGCAGTACTTC
cdr3_aa: CAWSGGGSSYEQYF

j_call: TRBJ2-3
v_call: TRBV7-2
d_call: TRBD2
clone_size: .
cdr3_nt: TGTGCCAGCAGCTTAGTAAGGCGGGGGGGCGGAAATCGGCAGTATTTT
cdr3_aa: CASSLVRRGGGNRQYF

j_call: TRBJ2-5
v_call: TRBV27
d_call: TRBD1
clone_size: .
cdr3_nt: TGTGCCAGCACTCACAGGGGCGGAGAGACCCAGTACTTC
cdr3_aa: CASTHRGGETQYF

j_call: TRBJ1-2
v_call: TRBV20-1
d_call: .
clone_size: .
cdr3_nt: TGCAGTGCTAGAGATCCCGGTGACGGTCTCGCAACTAACTATGGCTACACCTTC
cdr3_aa: CSARDPGDGLATNYGYTF

j_call: TRBJ1-4
v_call: TRBV28
d_call: .
clone_size: once
cdr3_nt: TGTGCCAGCAGTCCACCCGGACAGATTGAAAAACTGTTTTTT
cdr3_aa: CASSPPGQIEKLFF

j_call: TRBJ2-3
v_call: TRBV20-1
d_call: TRBD2
clone_size: .
cdr3_nt: TGCAGTGCTACCAAACCGGGAGGGGCTAGCACAGATACGCAGTATTTT
cdr3_aa: CSATKPGGASTDTQYF

j_call: TRBJ2-1
v_call: TRBV25-1
d_call: .
clone_size: .
cdr3_nt: TGTGCCAGCAGTCCCACCCAGGCCAATGAGCAGTTCTTC
cdr3_aa: CASSPTQANEQFF

j_call: TRBJ2-3
v_call: TRBV12-3/TRBV12-4
d_call: .
clone_size: .
cdr3_nt: TGTGCCAGCAGTTTCGGACTACCTAGCACAGATACGCAGTATTTT
cdr3_aa: CASSFGLPSTDTQYF

j_call: TRBJ1-6
v_call: TRBV27
d_call: .
clone_size: .
cdr3_nt: TGTGCCAGCAGTTCCTGGAATTCCCTCCACTTT
cdr3_aa: CASSSWNSLHF

j_call: TRBJ1-2
v_call: TRBV11-2
d_call: .
clone_size: .
cdr3_nt: TGTGCCAGCAGCTCCCGAGGTTCGGGGGACTATGGCTACACCTTC
cdr3_aa: CASSSRGSGDYGYTF

j_call: TRBJ2-7
v_call: TRBV15
d_call: .
clone_size: .
cdr3_nt: TGTGCCACCAGCAGAGATGAGGGCTACGAGCAGTACTTC
cdr3_aa: CATSRDEGYEQYF

j_call: TRBJ2-7
v_call: TRBV6-2/TRBV6-3
d_call: .
clone_size: .
cdr3_nt: TGTGCCAGCGACCAGGTCGGGGCCTACGAGCAGTACTTC
cdr3_aa: CASDQVGAYEQYF

j_call: TRBJ1-4
v_call: TRBV30
d_call: .
clone_size: .
cdr3_nt: TGTGCCTGGAGCACCAAGGGGGGCATCGATGAAAAACTGTTTTTT
cdr3_aa: CAWSTKGGIDEKLFF

j_call: TRBJ2-6
v_call: TRBV6-2/TRBV6-3
d_call: .
clone_size: few
cdr3_nt: TGTGCCAGCAGTTACCGTGTGGGTGTCGGCTCTGGGGCCAACGTCCTGACTTTC
cdr3_aa: CASSYRVGVGSGANVLTF

j_call: TRBJ2-1
v_call: TRBV15
d_call: TRBD1
clone_size: once
cdr3_nt: TGTGCCACCAGCTTTTGGACAGGGAATGAGCAGTTCTTC
cdr3_aa: CATSFWTGNEQFF

j_call: TRBJ1-5
v_call: TRBV20-1
d_call: .
clone_size: .
cdr3_nt: TGCAGTGCTCCAAGATCGGGTAGCAATCAGCCCCAGCATTTT
cdr3_aa: CSAPRSGSNQPQHF

j_call: TRBJ1-2
v_call: TRBV19
d_call: .
clone_size: .
cdr3_nt: TGTGCCAGTAGTGTAAAAGCGTATGGCTACACCTTC
cdr3_aa: CASSVKAYGYTF

j_call: TRBJ2-1
v_call: TRBV10-3
d_call: .
clone_size: .
cdr3_nt: TGTGCCATCAGTGGTGCAGGGATCATCAATGAGCAGTTCTTC
cdr3_aa: CAISGAGIINEQFF

j_call: TRBJ2-5
v_call: TRBV6-2/TRBV6-3
d_call: .
clone_size: .
cdr3_nt: TGTGCCAGCAGGCGAGTTACACCCCAAGAGACCCAGTACTTC
cdr3_aa: CASRRVTPQETQYF

j_call: TRBJ2-5
v_call: TRBV18
d_call: .
clone_size: .
cdr3_nt: TGTGCCAGCTCAGCCTCCCAAGAGACCCAGTACTTC
cdr3_aa: CASSASQETQYF

j_call: TRBJ2-5
v_call: TRBV7-2
d_call: TRBD2
clone_size: .
cdr3_nt: TGTGCCAGCACCGACCGGGGGGTCGGGACCCAGTACTTC
cdr3_aa: CASTDRGVGTQYF

j_call: TRBJ2-7
v_call: TRBV27
d_call: TRBD2
clone_size: .
cdr3_nt: TGTGCCAGCAGTTTATCGGGAGGGATCTACGAGCAGTACTTC
cdr3_aa: CASSLSGGIYEQYF

j_call: TRBJ1-2
v_call: TRBV19
d_call: .
clone_size: .
cdr3_nt: TGTGCCAGCTTGACAGATTTCTATGGCTACACCTTC
cdr3_aa: CASLTDFYGYTF

j_call: TRBJ1-1
v_call: TRBV30
d_call: .
clone_size: .
cdr3_nt: TGTGCCTGGAATTTAGGGACGGCGAACACTGAAGCTTTCTTT
cdr3_aa: CAWNLGTANTEAFF

j_call: TRBJ2-6
v_call: TRBV5-1
d_call: TRBD1
clone_size: once
cdr3_nt: TGCGCCAGCAGCATACAGGGGGCGAGCTCTGGGGCCAACGTCCTGACTTTC
cdr3_aa: CASSIQGASSGANVLTF

j_call: TRBJ2-7
v_call: TRBV20-1
d_call: TRBD2
clone_size: .
cdr3_nt: TGCAGTGCTAGACTAGCGGGGGCCTACGAGCAGTACTTC
cdr3_aa: CSARLAGAYEQYF

j_call: TRBJ2-7
v_call: TRBV29-1
d_call: TRBD1
clone_size: .
cdr3_nt: TGCAGCGTGACAGGGGGCTACGAGCAGTACTTC
cdr3_aa: CSVTGGYEQYF

j_call: TRBJ2-3
v_call: TRBV6-5
d_call: TRBD2
clone_size: .
cdr3_nt: TGTGCCAGCAGTTACTCCCTGGGTAGCGGGGGGGCAGTCGATACGCAGTATTTT
cdr3_aa: CASSYSLGSGGAVDTQYF

j_call: TRBJ2-7
v_call: TRBV20-1
d_call: TRBD1
clone_size: .
cdr3_nt: TGCAGTGCTAACGGACAGGGAACCCCCTACGAGCAGTACTTC
cdr3_aa: CSANGQGTPYEQYF

j_call: TRBJ2-3
v_call: TRBV29-1
d_call: TRBD1
clone_size: once
cdr3_nt: TGCAGCGTTCGGACAGGGCTGGAGACAGATACGCAGTATTTT
cdr3_aa: CSVRTGLETDTQYF

j_call: TRBJ2-7
v_call: TRBV5-4
d_call: .
clone_size: .
cdr3_nt: TGTGCCAGCAGCTTGCAGGCGGGCTACGAGCAGTACTTC
cdr3_aa: CASSLQAGYEQYF

j_call: TRBJ1-4
v_call: TRBV4-3
d_call: .
clone_size: .
cdr3_nt: TGCGCCAGCAGCCAAGATCGGCAGGGGATAAAACTGTTTTTT
cdr3_aa: CASSQDRQGIKLFF

j_call: TRBJ2-3
v_call: TRBV30
d_call: .
clone_size: few
cdr3_nt: TGTGCCTGGAGTGCCACAGATACGCAGTATTTT
cdr3_aa: CAWSATDTQYF

j_call: TRBJ2-1
v_call: TRBV9
d_call: .
clone_size: once
cdr3_nt: TGTGCCAGCAGCGGCCGACCACTAGGGAACAATGAGCAGTTCTTC
cdr3_aa: CASSGRPLGNNEQFF

j_call: TRBJ2-3
v_call: TRBV7-6
d_call: .
clone_size: .
cdr3_nt: TGTGCCAGCAGCTTAGCGGGGGCTCAGGATACGCAGTATTTT
cdr3_aa: CASSLAGAQDTQYF

j_call: TRBJ2-5
v_call: TRBV29-1
d_call: .
clone_size: .
cdr3_nt: TGCAGCGCCGTGATGAGGGAGAACAGCTTTGAAGAGACCCAGTACTTC
cdr3_aa: CSAVMRENSFEETQYF

j_call: TRBJ2-7
v_call: TRBV15
d_call: TRBD1
clone_size: few
cdr3_nt: TGTGCCACCAGCCGGGACAGCTCCTACGAGCAGTACTTC
cdr3_aa: CATSRDSSYEQYF

j_call: TRBJ2-7
v_call: TRBV7-2
d_call: .
clone_size: .
cdr3_nt: TGTGCCAGCAGCTTAGAGATCAGGGACGAGCAGTACTTC
cdr3_aa: CASSLEIRDEQYF

j_call: TRBJ2-3
v_call: TRBV5-4
d_call: .
clone_size: .
cdr3_nt: TGTGCCAGCAGCCCTGGGACGATAGATACGCAGTATTTT
cdr3_aa: CASSPGTIDTQYF

j_call: TRBJ1-5
v_call: TRBV18
d_call: .
clone_size: .
cdr3_nt: TGTGCCAGCTCACCGACGGGGACTAGCAATCAGCCCCAGCATTTT
cdr3_aa: CASSPTGTSNQPQHF

j_call: TRBJ2-3
v_call: TRBV27
d_call: .
clone_size: .
cdr3_nt: TGTGCCAGCAGTTTAGTGGCAGGTGATTGGACAGATACGCAGTATTTT
cdr3_aa: CASSLVAGDWTDTQYF

j_call: TRBJ1-2
v_call: TRBV27
d_call: .
clone_size: .
cdr3_nt: TGTGCCATCTACAGGGTGGACTATGGCTACACCTTC
cdr3_aa: CAIYRVDYGYTF

j_call: TRBJ2-1
v_call: TRBV4-1
d_call: .
clone_size: .
cdr3_nt: TGCGCCAGCAGCCTACAGGGCAATGAGCAGTTCTTC
cdr3_aa: CASSLQGNEQFF